The rows below give T cell receptor beta chains drawn from one sample of a study of molecular identifiers for immune sequencing clone quantification. Using its own MiXCR run on the PCR reads, TCRdb lists one record per CDR3 protein. The sample includes roughly 320,000 distinct CDR3 sequences, about a quarter of them seen just once. Sequencing used naive CD8+ T cells from blood, with Jurkat cell RNA spiked in. The receptors here all came from a human donor in good health. Some libraries in this study had Jurkat cell RNA spiked in. CDR3s include the opening cysteine and the closing phenylalanine or tryptophan.

J gene | V gene | CDR3 protein
TRBJ2-4 | TRBV6-6 | CASSSSSRSLDIQYF
TRBJ1-1 | TRBV13 | CASSPGRKSWADTEAFF
TRBJ2-7 | TRBV5-4 | CASIAVPTYEQYF
TRBJ1-1 | TRBV27 | CASIAGASAEALF
TRBJ1-1 | TRBV28 | CASSRATSGGTEAFF
TRBJ1-2 | TRBV12-3/TRBV12-4 | CASSLLANYGYTF
TRBJ2-7 | TRBV27 | CASSSRLTPNEQYF
TRBJ2-7 | TRBV11-2 | CASSSHQGGERYF
TRBJ2-3 | TRBV7-9 | CASSTHGATSADTQYF
TRBJ2-3 | TRBV23-1 | CASSQSNGLAGGCDTQYF
TRBJ2-7 | TRBV27 | CASSGDRGYEQYF
TRBJ2-1 | TRBV28 | CVSSSTPGTGNEQFF
TRBJ2-7 | TRBV20-1 | CSAVDRAQLAGEEQYF
TRBJ1-1 | TRBV28 | CASRGTGNTEAFF
TRBJ1-5 | TRBV28 | CASSPPLGDSNQPQHF
TRBJ2-1 | TRBV11-2 | CASSLNYEQFF
TRBJ1-1 | TRBV5-6 | CASSQGPGEAFF
TRBJ2-7 | TRBV27 | CASSFLAGSYEQYF
TRBJ1-1 | TRBV29-1 | CSVVNTEAFF
TRBJ2-3 | TRBV6-6 | CASSLSGRTDTQYF
TRBJ2-5 | TRBV20-1 | CSARASLAGTQEPQYF
TRBJ2-5 | TRBV24-1 | CATSDSRDLYF
TRBJ1-2 | TRBV28 | CASSSGTHYGYTF
TRBJ1-1 | TRBV7-9 | CASSFARGGTEAFF
TRBJ2-2 | TRBV12-3/TRBV12-4 | CASSVGAGELFF
TRBJ2-7 | TRBV20-1 | CSARGAYEQYF
TRBJ1-1 | TRBV4-1 | CASSQTIDRNTEAFF
TRBJ2-7 | TRBV9 | CASSRTTRDTYEQYF
TRBJ1-1 | TRBV20-1 | CSTKDSYTEAFF
TRBJ2-7 | TRBV29-1 | CSAEGLSYEQYF
TRBJ2-3 | TRBV14 | CASSQVTFTDTQYF
TRBJ2-7 | TRBV27 | CASSLSPASEQYF
TRBJ2-7 | TRBV5-1 | CASSLEPPVAGVYEQYF
TRBJ1-5 | TRBV19 | CASSIGLTGGRQPQHF
TRBJ1-2 | TRBV12-1 | CASSPQTDYYGYTF
TRBJ2-3 | TRBV2 | CANSTWGSFTDTQYF
TRBJ2-7 | TRBV13 | CASSLSSGGVYGQYF
TRBJ2-3 | TRBV4-1 | CASSQGTNTDTQYF
TRBJ2-5 | TRBV7-9 | CASSLGGTVETQYF
TRBJ2-5 | TRBV2 | CASRGGVLVTQYF
TRBJ1-3 | TRBV13 | CASSFNRQSSGNTIYF
TRBJ2-7 | TRBV11-2 | CASSFTGTGYYEQYF
TRBJ1-2 | TRBV20-1 | CSARSPAGGQFFYGYTF
TRBJ1-1 | TRBV2 | CAGRDRGMNTEAFF
TRBJ1-3 | TRBV5-6 | CASSFGRDSGNTIYF
TRBJ1-2 | TRBV29-1 | CSATEGRATNSGYTF
TRBJ1-1 | TRBV6-5 | CASSPPEIRRGSSAAEAFF
TRBJ1-4 | TRBV27 | CASSLGQGCEKLFF